This TCR beta chain was captured by sequencing in a study of OX40 agonist ivuxolimab in advanced cancers. In the study overall: Antecedent anti-PD-1, anti-PD-L1 or anti-CTLA-4 therapy was permissible, with under 50% having received some. Partial responses were achieved by three patients, one with hepatocellular carcinoma and two with cutaneous melanoma. General observations from the study: Which antigen the expanded peripheral T cells recognized is unknown. Averaging showed that CD8+ T cells had more expanded clones than CD4+ did.

This clone was observed a single time. Its antigen is not known. Produced via immunoSEQ multiplex PCR; TCRdb's table is partial and in-frame only. This sample carries 65,000 to 80,000 clones, roughly 80% of them seen once, and the ten largest clones take roughly 6.2%. The sequence was obtained from an adult with an advanced solid tumor such as melanoma, head and neck, liver or kidney cancer. The sample in question was CD4+ or CD8+ T cells sorted from blood, obtained in a trial of the OX40 agonist ivuxolimab.

CDR3 coding DNA: TGTGCCTGGAGTCTCGGGACAGGTGCTGGGGCCAACGTCCTGACTTTC. It specifies CAWSLGTGAGANVLTF. The V and J genes are TRBV30 and TRBJ2-6; the match to TRBD1 covers 8 bases. The CDR3 is 16 amino acids. Germline V CDR1 and CDR2: GTSNPN, SVGIG (reference sequence). V shed 2 bases, J shed 2 bases, and the junction held 5 bases outside the gene matches.